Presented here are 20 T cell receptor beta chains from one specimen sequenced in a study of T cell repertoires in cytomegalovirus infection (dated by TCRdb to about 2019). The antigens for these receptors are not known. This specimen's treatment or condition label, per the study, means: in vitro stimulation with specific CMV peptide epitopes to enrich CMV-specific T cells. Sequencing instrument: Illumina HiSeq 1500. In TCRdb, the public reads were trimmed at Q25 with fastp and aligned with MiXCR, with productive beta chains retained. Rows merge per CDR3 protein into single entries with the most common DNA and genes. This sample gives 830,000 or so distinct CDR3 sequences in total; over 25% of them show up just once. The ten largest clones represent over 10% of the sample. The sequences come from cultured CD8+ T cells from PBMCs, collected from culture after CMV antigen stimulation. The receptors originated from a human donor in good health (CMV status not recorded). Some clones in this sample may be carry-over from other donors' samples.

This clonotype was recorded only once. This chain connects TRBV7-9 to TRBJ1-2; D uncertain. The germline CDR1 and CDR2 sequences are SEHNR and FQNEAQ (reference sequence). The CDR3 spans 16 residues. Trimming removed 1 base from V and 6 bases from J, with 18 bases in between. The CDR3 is CASSLEVSVKGDGYTF. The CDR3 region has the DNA TGTGCCAGCAGCTTAGAGGTTTCAGTGAAGGGCGATGGCTACACCTTC.

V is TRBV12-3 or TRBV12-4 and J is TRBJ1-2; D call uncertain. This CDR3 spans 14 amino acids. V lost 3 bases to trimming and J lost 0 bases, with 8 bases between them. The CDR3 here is CASSFSVANYGYTF. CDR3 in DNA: TGTGCCAGCAGTTTTTCGGTTGCTAACTATGGCTACACCTTC.

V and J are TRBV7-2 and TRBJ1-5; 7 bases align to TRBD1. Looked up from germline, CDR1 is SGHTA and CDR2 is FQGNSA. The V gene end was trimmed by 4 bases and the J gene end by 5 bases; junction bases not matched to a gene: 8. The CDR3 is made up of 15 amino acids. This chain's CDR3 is CASSSDRAPYQPQHF. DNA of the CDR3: TGTGCCAGCAGCTCCGACAGGGCCCCGTATCAGCCCCAGCATTTT.

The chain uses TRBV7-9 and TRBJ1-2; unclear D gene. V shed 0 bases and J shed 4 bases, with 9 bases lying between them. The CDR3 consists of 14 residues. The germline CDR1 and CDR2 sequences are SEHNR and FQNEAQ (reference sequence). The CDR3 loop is CASSLAQTRYGYTF. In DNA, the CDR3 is TGTGCCAGCAGCTTAGCTCAGACTCGCTATGGCTACACCTTC.

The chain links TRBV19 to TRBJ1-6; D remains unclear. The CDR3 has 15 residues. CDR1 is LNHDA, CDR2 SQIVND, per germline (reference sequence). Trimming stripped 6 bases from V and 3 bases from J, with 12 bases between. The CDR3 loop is CASRGSGIYNSPLHF. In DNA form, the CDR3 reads TGTGCCAGTAGGGGCAGTGGGATCTATAATTCACCCCTCCACTTT.

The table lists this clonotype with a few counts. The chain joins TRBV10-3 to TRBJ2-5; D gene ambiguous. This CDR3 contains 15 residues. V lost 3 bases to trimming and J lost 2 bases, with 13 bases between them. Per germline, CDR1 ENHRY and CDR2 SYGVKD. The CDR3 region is CAISDERVGQETQYF. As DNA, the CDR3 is TGTGCCATCAGTGATGAAAGGGTAGGACAAGAGACCCAGTACTTC.

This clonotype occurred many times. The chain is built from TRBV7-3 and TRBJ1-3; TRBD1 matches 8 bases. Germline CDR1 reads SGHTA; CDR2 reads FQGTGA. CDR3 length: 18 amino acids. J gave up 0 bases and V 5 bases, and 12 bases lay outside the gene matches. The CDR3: CASSRQGYGIGSGNTIYF. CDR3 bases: TGTGCCAGCAGCCGACAGGGGTACGGAATTGGCTCTGGAAACACCATATATTTT.

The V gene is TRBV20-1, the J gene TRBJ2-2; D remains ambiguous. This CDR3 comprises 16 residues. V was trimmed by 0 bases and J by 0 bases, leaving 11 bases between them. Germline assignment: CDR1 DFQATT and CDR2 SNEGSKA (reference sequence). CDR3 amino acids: CSARDPSFANTGELFF. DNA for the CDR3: TGCAGTGCTAGAGACCCTAGTTTCGCGAACACCGGGGAGCTGTTTTTT.

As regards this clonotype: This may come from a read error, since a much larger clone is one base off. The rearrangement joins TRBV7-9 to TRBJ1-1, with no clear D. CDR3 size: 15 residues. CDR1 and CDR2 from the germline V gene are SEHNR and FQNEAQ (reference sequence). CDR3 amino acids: CVSTPWEVENTEAFF. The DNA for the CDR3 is TGTGTCAGCACCCCCTGGGAGGTAGAGAACACTGAAGCTTTCTTT.

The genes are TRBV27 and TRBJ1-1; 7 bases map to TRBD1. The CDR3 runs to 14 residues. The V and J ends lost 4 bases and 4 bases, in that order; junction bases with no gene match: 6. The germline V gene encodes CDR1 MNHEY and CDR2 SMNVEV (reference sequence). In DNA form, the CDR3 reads TGTGCCAGCAGTTACCTGACAGGGCCCACTGAAGCTTTCTTT. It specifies CASSYLTGPTEAFF.

CDR3 sequence (DNA): TGTGCCAGCAGCTCAAGGGACAGGGGGCCGATCGGTAGCAATCAGCCCCAGCATTTT. Amino acid sequence: CASSSRDRGPIGSNQPQHF. V and J are TRBV7-2 and TRBJ1-5; 12 nucleotides line up with TRBD1. The ends lost 4 bases at V and 0 bases at J; junction bases unmatched: 10. The CDR3 extends over 19 amino acids. Germline CDR1 is SGHTA and CDR2 is FQGNSA.

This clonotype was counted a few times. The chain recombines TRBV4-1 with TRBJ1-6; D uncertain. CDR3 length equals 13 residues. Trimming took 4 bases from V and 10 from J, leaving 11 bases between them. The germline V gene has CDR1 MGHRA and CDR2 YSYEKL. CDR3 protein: CASSLGGWSPLHF. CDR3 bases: TGCGCCAGCAGCCTGGGCGGATGGTCACCCCTCCACTTT.

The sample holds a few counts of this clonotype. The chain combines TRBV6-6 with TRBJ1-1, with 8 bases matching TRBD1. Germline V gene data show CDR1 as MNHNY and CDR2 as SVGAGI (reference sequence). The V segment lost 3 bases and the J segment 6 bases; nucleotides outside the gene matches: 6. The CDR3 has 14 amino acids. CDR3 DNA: TGTGCCAGCAGTTATAGACAGGGGAGGGCTGAAGCTTTCTTT. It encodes CASSYRQGRAEAFF.

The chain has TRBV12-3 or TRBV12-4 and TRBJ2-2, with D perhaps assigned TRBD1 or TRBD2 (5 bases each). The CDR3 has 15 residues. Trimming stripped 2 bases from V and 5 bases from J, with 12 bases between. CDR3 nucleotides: TGTGCCAGCAGTTTAAGGTCAGGGAGAACCGGGGAGCTGTTTTTT. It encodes CASSLRSGRTGELFF.

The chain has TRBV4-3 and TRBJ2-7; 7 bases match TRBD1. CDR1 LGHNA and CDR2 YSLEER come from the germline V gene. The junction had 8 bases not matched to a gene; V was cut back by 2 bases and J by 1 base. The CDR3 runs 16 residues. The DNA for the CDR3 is TGCGCCAGCAGCCAAACAACTCCGGGACAGTCCTACGAGCAGTACGTC. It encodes CASSQTTPGQSYEQYV.

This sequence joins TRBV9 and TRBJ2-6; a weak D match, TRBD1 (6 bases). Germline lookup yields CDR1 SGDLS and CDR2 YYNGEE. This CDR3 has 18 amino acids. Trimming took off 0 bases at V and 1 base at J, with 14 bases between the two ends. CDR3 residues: CASSVGIGQFSGANVLTF. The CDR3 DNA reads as TGTGCCAGCAGCGTAGGGATTGGACAGTTTTCTGGGGCCAACGTCCTGACTTTC.

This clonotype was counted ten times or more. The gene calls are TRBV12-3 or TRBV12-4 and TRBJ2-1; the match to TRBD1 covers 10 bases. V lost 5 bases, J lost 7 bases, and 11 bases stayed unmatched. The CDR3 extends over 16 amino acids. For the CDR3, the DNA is TGTGCCAGCAGTGGGGGGGACAGGGGTCATCCGAATGAGCAGTTCTTC. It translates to CASSGGDRGHPNEQFF.

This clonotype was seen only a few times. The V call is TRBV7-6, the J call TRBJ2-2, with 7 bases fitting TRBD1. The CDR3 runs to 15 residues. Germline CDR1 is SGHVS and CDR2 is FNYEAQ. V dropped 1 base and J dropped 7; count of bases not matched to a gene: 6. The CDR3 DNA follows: TGTGCCAGCAGCTTAGGCAGGGGGTTTGTCGGGGAGCTGTTTTTT. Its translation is CASSLGRGFVGELFF.

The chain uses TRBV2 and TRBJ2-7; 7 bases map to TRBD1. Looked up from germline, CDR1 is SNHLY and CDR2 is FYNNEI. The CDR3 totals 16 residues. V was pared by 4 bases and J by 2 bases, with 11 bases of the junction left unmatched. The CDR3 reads CASSAIGTVNAYEQYF. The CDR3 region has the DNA TGTGCCAGCAGTGCCATCGGGACAGTCAACGCCTACGAGCAGTACTTC.

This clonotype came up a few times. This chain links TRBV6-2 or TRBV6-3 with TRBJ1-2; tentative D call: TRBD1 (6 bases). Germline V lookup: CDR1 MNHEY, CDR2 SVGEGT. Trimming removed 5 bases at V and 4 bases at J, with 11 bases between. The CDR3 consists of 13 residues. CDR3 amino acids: CASSTGTPYGYTF. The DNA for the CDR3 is TGTGCCAGCAGTACCGGGACACCCTATGGCTACACCTTC.